One sample yielded the 21 T cell receptor beta chains listed below, sequenced in a study of OX40 agonist ivuxolimab in advanced cancers. Libraries were constructed by the immunoSEQ multiplex PCR assay. Sourced from immuneACCESS, this table was stored by TCRdb with only in-frame sequences that have V and J called. A share of the clones is absent; for the studies checked, an unresolved V gene accounts for under half, and the remainder has no known explanation. A total of approximately 72,000 clones appear in this sample, roughly 82% of them only once. The top ten clonotypes cover 1.5% to 2% of the sample. The sequencing here drew on CD4+ or CD8+ T cells sorted from blood, taken in a trial of the OX40 agonist ivuxolimab. The receptor source for this set is an adult with an advanced solid tumor such as melanoma, head and neck, liver or kidney cancer.

The J gene is TRBJ2-2, the V gene TRBV7-2; D is possibly TRBD1 or TRBD2 (5 bases each). V lost 1 base and J lost 4, with 13 bases in between. The CDR3 covers 16 residues. Germline V CDR1 and CDR2: SGHTA, FQGNSA. The CDR3 DNA reads as TGTGCCAGCAGCTTAGGAGCCGGGGCGCTCACCGGGGAGCTGTTTTTT. Amino acid sequence: CASSLGAGALTGELFF.

This clone was counted a single time. The rearrangement links TRBV7-3 to TRBJ1-1, with 9 bases identical to TRBD1. The germline V gene has CDR1 SGHTA and CDR2 FQGTGA. Unmatched junction bases numbered 6, after V lost 5 bases and J lost 5 bases. The CDR3 loop spans 14 amino acids. The CDR3 sequence: CASSEQGAITEAFF. Here the CDR3 DNA reads TGTGCCAGCAGCGAACAGGGGGCGATTACTGAAGCTTTCTTT.

The chain carries TRBV19 and TRBJ1-5, with D uncertain. V lost 4 bases and J 7 bases, leaving 8 bases between the germline ends. The CDR3 consists of 12 residues. CDR1 is LNHDA, CDR2 SQIVND, per germline (reference sequence). The CDR3 DNA sequence: TGTGCCAGTAGTAAGAATAAGCAGCCCCAGCATTTT. Its protein is CASSKNKQPQHF.

The chain couples TRBV12-5 to TRBJ1-1, with D possibly TRBD1 on 5 matching bases. V was cut by 4 bases and J by 3 bases, with 12 bases left in between. The CDR3 runs 14 residues. Germline loops: CDR1 LGHNT, CDR2 FRNRAP. The CDR3: CASGSGTSDTEAFF. CDR3 in DNA: TGTGCTAGTGGTTCTGGGACTTCGGACACTGAAGCTTTCTTT. The full variable domain, completed using reference TRBV12-5 and TRBJ1-1, is DARVTQTPRHKVTEMGQEVTMRCQPILGHNTVFWYRQTMMQGLELLAYFRNRAPLDDSGMPKDRFSAEMPDATLATLKIQPSEPRDSAVYFCASGSGTSDTEAFFGQGTRLTVV.

V usage is TRBV6-6 and J usage is TRBJ1-1; D uncertain. The CDR3 extends over 13 amino acids. Deletions cut 10 bases from V and 0 bases from J, with 12 bases between. In germline, CDR1 is MNHNY, CDR2 SVGAGI (reference sequence). Here the CDR3 reads CATYLGMNTEAFF. CDR3 nucleotides: TGTGCCACCTATCTCGGGATGAACACTGAAGCTTTCTTT.

In nucleotides, the CDR3 is TGCGCCAGCAGCCAAGAGGGTGGGGAGCCCCAGCATTTT. Translating gives CASSQEGGEPQHF. The V and J genes are TRBV4-3 and TRBJ1-5; D remains unclear. There are 13 residues in the CDR3. V was shortened by 0 bases and J by 8 bases, with 8 bases between the two germline ends. Germline V gives CDR1 LGHNA, CDR2 YSLEER.

The rearrangement joins TRBV7-2 to TRBJ2-3; D remains unclear. Between the trimmed V and J ends, which lost 5 bases and 6 bases, there was a span of 6 bases. Germline loops: CDR1 SGHTA, CDR2 FQGNSA. This CDR3 region has 11 residues. CDR3 region: CASSPADTQYF. The CDR3 bases are TGTGCCAGCAGCCCCGCCGATACGCAGTATTTT.

The CDR3 sequence: CASTPGGVWTEAFF. CDR3 bases: TGTGCCAGCACTCCTGGAGGGGTGTGGACTGAAGCTTTCTTT. The chain carries TRBV28 and TRBJ1-1; a weak D match, TRBD1 (5 bases). Trimming removed 7 bases at V and 5 bases at J, with 17 bases between. The CDR3 spans 14 residues. Germline V lookup: CDR1 MDHEN, CDR2 SYDVKM.

This clone was counted a single time. An end of the junction differs from the germline gene, which may be a read error. This chain links TRBV7-7 with TRBJ2-1; D is undetermined. CDR3 length: 13 amino acids. Germline values: CDR1 SSHAT, CDR2 FNYEAQ (reference sequence). Written as DNA, the CDR3 is TGTGCTAGCAGCTTAGGATTTCTGGATGAGCAGTTCTTC. It codes for CASSLGFLDEQFF. Supplemented by reference TRBV7-7 and TRBJ2-1, the full variable domain reads GAGVSQSPRYKVTKRGQDVTLRCDPISSHATLYWYQQALGQGPEFLTYFNYEAQPDKSGLPSDRFSAERPEGSISTLTIQRTEQRDSAMYRCASSLGFLDEQFFGPGTRLTVL.

This chain joins TRBV9 and TRBJ2-2; no clear D. Per the germline V gene, CDR1 is SGDLS and CDR2 is YYNGEE. The CDR3 has 15 amino acids. V dropped 0 bases and J dropped 7 bases, with 13 bases sitting between them. The CDR3 sequence is CASSVVAYKNGELFF. CDR3 DNA: TGTGCCAGCAGCGTAGTCGCCTATAAGAACGGGGAGCTGTTTTTT.

The chain joins TRBV2 to TRBJ1-5; tentatively, D is TRBD1 (5 bases). The CDR3 consists of 13 residues. Germline CDR1 and CDR2: SNHLY and FYNNEI. Trimming shortened V by 7 bases and J by 4 bases, and 11 bases separated the two germline ends. This CDR3 is CASTDTGNQPQHF. CDR3 nucleotides: TGTGCCAGCACGGACACCGGGAATCAGCCCCAGCATTTT.

The chain is built from TRBV11-2 and TRBJ2-5; 9 bases line up with TRBD2. V lost 3 bases, J lost 13 bases, and 12 bases stayed unmatched. Germline V gene data show CDR1 as SGHAT and CDR2 as FQNNGV. The CDR3 covers 14 residues. CDR3 sequence reads: CASSLDPGLARSYF. CDR3 DNA sequence: TGTGCCAGCAGCTTGGACCCGGGACTAGCCCGATCGTACTTC. The full variable domain, rest sourced from reference TRBV11-2 and TRBJ2-5, is EAGVAQSPRYKIIEKRQSVAFWCNPISGHATLYWYQQILGQGPKLLIQFQNNGVVDDSQLPKDRFSAERLKGVDSTLKIQPAKLEDSAVYLCASSLDPGLARSYFGPGTRLLVL.

This clone was recorded only once. The gene calls are TRBV27 and TRBJ2-3; 7 nucleotides line up with TRBD1. CDR3 length equals 15 residues. Germline trimming cut 6 bases from V and 0 bases from J; bases unmatched to any gene: 6. Germline values: CDR1 MNHEY, CDR2 SMNVEV (reference sequence). The CDR3 nucleotides are TGTGCCAGCAGAACTACAGGGGTTAGCACAGATACGCAGTATTTT. Protein product: CASRTTGVSTDTQYF.

This chain joins TRBV30 and TRBJ2-1; possibly TRBD1 or TRBD2 for D (5 bases each). The CDR3 is made up of 13 amino acids. Trimming removed 6 bases from V and 9 bases from J, with 18 bases in between. Per the germline V gene, CDR1 is GTSNPN and CDR2 is SVGIG (reference sequence). The CDR3 loop reads CACPDPSGSEQFF. The CDR3 DNA follows: TGTGCCTGCCCGGATCCTTCAGGGAGTGAGCAGTTCTTC.

This clone was detected only a few times. The J gene is TRBJ1-1, the V gene TRBV2; no clear D. Trimming pared 4 bases from V and 3 bases from J, leaving 6 bases between. Germline CDR1 is SNHLY and CDR2 is FYNNEI. The CDR3 sequence is 12 residues long. The CDR3 region is CASSGLDTEAFF. The CDR3 DNA sequence: TGTGCCAGCAGTGGCCTAGACACTGAAGCTTTCTTT.

The V call is TRBV4-1, the J call TRBJ2-7, with 9 bases matching TRBD2. The germline V gene encodes CDR1 MGHRA and CDR2 YSYEKL. The CDR3 runs 17 residues. The trim removed 4 bases at V and 0 bases at J, leaving 10 bases unmatched. The CDR3 reads CASSLLPGLATSYEQYF. The CDR3 DNA sequence: TGCGCCAGCAGCCTTTTGCCGGGACTAGCAACCTCCTACGAGCAGTACTTC.

This clone was counted between two and nine times. The chain employs TRBV11-2 and TRBJ2-1, with 9 bases matching TRBD2. There are 15 residues in the CDR3. Germline V gives CDR1 SGHAT, CDR2 FQNNGV. Trimming at V came to 5 bases and at J to 5 bases, leaving 7 bases not matched to a gene. The CDR3 bases are TGTGCCAGCAGCCCGCGACTAGCGGCCAACAATGAGCAGTTCTTC. It yields the protein CASSPRLAANNEQFF.

Concerning this clone: Mismatch with germline at one junction end may stem from a read error. The V call is TRBV6-6, the J call TRBJ1-4; a weak D match, TRBD1 (5 bases). The germline V gene encodes CDR1 MNHNY and CDR2 SVGAGI (reference sequence). This CDR3 spans 15 amino acids. CDR3: CASNYPGTNNEKLFF. The CDR3 coding sequence is TGTGCCAGCAATTACCCCGGGACCAATAATGAAAAACTGTTTTTT.

The rearrangement uses TRBV6-1 and TRBJ2-6, with unresolved D. Trimming removed 8 bases from V and 0 bases from J, with 5 bases in between. Germline CDR1 reads MNHNS; CDR2 reads SASEGT. The CDR3 loop spans 13 amino acids. As DNA, the CDR3 is TGTGCCAGCTCAGACTCTGGGGCCAACGTCCTGACTTTC. Translated, it gives CASSDSGANVLTF.

V gene TRBV9 combines with J gene TRBJ2-7; D might be TRBD2 (5 bases). V was shortened by 4 bases and J by 6 bases, with 17 bases between the two germline ends. This CDR3 has 14 residues. CDR1 SGDLS and CDR2 YYNGEE come from the germline V gene. The CDR3 spells CASSPLGGGGEQYF. CDR3 DNA sequence: TGTGCCAGCAGCCCCCTCGGAGGCGGCGGCGAGCAGTACTTC.

The rearrangement links TRBV28 to TRBJ2-2; 7 bases align to TRBD2. This CDR3 has 18 residues. The germline gives CDR1 MDHEN, CDR2 SYDVKM. The trim removed 6 bases at V and 4 bases at J, leaving 17 bases unmatched. This chain's CDR3 is CASSPRVGLAEPTGELFF. The CDR3 DNA follows: TGTGCCAGCAGCCCCAGGGTGGGGCTAGCGGAGCCCACCGGGGAGCTGTTTTTT. Supplemented by reference TRBV28 and TRBJ2-2, the full variable domain reads DVKVTQSSRYLVKRTGEKVFLECVQDMDHENMFWYRQDPGLGLRLIYFSYDVKMKEKGDIPEGYSVSREKKERFSLILESASTNQTSMYLCASSPRVGLAEPTGELFFGEGSRLTVL.